This T cell receptor beta chain derives from a study of shared clonotypes between healthy human individuals. Recent acute infections and vaccinations were absent in the healthy HIV-negative adult donors. CDR1 MDHEN and CDR2 SYDVKM come from the germline V gene. V was shortened by 10 bases and J by 1 base, with 11 bases between the two germline ends. The CDR3 is made up of 12 amino acids. This clone was seen a few times. Its antigen is still unknown. Researchers divided each subset's genomic DNA evenly across several immunoSEQ plates. This table comes from immunoSEQ multiplex PCR, and its TCRdb copy is limited to in-frame clones, with some not included. The sample carries 85,000 to 100,000 clones, almost 70% recorded once. Study-wide results and limits: Limited genetic and exposure-history diversity came from having few donors.

Input material: memory CD8+ T cells sorted from blood. Subset meaning: CD45RO+ cells pooled with CCR7-negative TemRA cells. The rearrangement uses TRBV28 and TRBJ2-7; weak D call: TRBD1 (6 bases). The source is a man aged 25 to 40 in good health. The CDR3, as DNA: TGTGCCACCTCAGGGGATTCCTACGAGCAGTACTTC. Translation: CATSGDSYEQYF.